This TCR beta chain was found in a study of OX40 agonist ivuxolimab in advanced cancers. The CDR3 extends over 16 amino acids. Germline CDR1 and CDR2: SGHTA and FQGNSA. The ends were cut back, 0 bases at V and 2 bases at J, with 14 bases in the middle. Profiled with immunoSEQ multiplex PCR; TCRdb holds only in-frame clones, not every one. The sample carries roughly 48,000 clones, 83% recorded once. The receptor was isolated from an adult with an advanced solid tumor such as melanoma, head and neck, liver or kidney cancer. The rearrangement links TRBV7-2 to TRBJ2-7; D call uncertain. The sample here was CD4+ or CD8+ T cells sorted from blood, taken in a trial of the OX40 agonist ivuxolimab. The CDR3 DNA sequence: TGTGCCAGCAGCTTAGCGCCTAACCTCGGCCCCTACGAGCAGTACTTC. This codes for CASSLAPNLGPYEQYF.